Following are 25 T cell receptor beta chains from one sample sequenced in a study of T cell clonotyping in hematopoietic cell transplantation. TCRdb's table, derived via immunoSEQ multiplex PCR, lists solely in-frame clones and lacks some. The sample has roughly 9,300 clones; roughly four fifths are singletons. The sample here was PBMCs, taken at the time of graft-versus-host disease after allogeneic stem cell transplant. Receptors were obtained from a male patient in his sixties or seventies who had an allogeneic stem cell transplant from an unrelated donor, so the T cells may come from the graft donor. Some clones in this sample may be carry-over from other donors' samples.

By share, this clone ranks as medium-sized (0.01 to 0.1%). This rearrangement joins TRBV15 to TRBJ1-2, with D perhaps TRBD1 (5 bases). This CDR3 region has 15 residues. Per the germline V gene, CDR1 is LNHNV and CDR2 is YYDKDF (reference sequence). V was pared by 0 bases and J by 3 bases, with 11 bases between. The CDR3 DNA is TGTGCCACCAGCAGAGATAAGGGGACGGACTATGGCTACACCTTC. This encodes CATSRDKGTDYGYTF.

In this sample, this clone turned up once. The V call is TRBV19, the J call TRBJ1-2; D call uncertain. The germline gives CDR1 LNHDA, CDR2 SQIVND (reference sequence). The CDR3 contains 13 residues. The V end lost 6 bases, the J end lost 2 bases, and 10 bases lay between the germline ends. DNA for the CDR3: TGTGCCAGTAGCACACAGCTAAACTATGGCTACACCTTC. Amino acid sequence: CASSTQLNYGYTF.

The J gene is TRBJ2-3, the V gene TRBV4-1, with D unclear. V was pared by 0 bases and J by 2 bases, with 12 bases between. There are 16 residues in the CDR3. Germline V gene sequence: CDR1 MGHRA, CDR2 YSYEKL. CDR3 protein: CASSQEGNPDTDTQYF. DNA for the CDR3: TGCGCCAGCAGCCAAGAGGGGAACCCAGACACAGATACGCAGTATTTT.

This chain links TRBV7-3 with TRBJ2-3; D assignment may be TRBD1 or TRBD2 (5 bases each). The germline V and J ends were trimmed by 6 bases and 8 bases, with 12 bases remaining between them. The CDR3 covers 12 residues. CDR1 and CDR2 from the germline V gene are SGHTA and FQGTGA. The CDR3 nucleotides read TGTGCCAGCAGTCCTGGGGGTCTTACGCAGTATTTT. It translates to CASSPGGLTQYF.

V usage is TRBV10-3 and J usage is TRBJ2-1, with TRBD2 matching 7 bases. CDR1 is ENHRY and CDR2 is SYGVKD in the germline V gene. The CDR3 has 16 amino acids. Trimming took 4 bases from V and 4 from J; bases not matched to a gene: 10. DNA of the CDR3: TGTGCCATCAGTGGAGTAGGGACTAAGGCGTACAATGAGCAGTTCTTC. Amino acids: CAISGVGTKAYNEQFF.

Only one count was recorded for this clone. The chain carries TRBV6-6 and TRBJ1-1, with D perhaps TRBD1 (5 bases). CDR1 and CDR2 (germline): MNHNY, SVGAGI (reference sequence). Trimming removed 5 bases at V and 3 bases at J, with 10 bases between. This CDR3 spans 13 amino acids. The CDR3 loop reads CASSPRGDTEAFF. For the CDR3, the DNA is TGTGCCAGCAGTCCCCGAGGGGACACTGAAGCTTTCTTT.

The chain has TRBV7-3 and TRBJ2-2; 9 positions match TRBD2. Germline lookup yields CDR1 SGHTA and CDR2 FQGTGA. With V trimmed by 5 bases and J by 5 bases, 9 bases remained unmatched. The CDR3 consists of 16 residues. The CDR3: CASSQPLAGRTGELFF. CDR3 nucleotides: TGTGCCAGCAGCCAACCCCTAGCGGGGCGGACCGGGGAGCTGTTTTTT.

The CDR3 DNA sequence: TGTGCCAGCAGTGAGAAGGGTGGACAGGGTTCAGATACGCAGTATTTT. It codes for CASSEKGGQGSDTQYF. V is TRBV6-1 and J is TRBJ2-3; the match to TRBD1 covers 8 bases. V lost 3 bases to trimming and J lost 4 bases; unmatched junction nucleotides: 9. The CDR3 has 16 amino acids. Germline V gene data show CDR1 as MNHNS and CDR2 as SASEGT.

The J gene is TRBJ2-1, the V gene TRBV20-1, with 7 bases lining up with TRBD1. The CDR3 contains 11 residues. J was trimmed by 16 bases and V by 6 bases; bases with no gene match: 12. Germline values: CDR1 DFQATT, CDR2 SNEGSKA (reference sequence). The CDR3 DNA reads TGCAGTGCCGACTCAGGGGGTCGATTCTTCTTC. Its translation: CSADSGGRFFF.

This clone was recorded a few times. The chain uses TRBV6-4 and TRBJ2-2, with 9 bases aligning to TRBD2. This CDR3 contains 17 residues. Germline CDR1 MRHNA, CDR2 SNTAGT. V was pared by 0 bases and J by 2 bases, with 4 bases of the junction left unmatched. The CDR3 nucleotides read TGTGCCAGCAGTGACTCAGCGGGGGGACATAACACCGGGGAGCTGTTTTTT. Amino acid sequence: CASSDSAGGHNTGELFF.

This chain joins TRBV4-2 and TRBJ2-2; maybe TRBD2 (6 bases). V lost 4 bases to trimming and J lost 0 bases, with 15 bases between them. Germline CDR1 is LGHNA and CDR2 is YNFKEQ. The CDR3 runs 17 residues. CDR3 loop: CASSLRAGLSNTGELFF. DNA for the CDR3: TGTGCCAGCAGCCTTCGGGCGGGACTCTCGAACACCGGGGAGCTGTTTTTT.

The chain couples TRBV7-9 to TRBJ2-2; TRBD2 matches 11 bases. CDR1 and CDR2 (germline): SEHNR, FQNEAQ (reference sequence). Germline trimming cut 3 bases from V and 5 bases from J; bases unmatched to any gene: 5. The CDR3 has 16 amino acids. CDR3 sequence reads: CASSLYLAGGTGELFF. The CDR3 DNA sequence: TGTGCCAGCAGCTTGTACCTAGCGGGGGGAACCGGGGAGCTGTTTTTT.

CDR3 sequence (DNA): TGTGCCAGCGCCCCCTGGGGTCCCACTGAAGCTTTCTTT. This translates into CASAPWGPTEAFF. The rearrangement uses TRBV5-3 and TRBJ1-1; no definite D call. TRBV5-3 is labeled an ORF, and its function is uncertain. Trimming took off 8 bases at V and 4 bases at J, with 15 bases between the two ends. The CDR3 has 13 residues.

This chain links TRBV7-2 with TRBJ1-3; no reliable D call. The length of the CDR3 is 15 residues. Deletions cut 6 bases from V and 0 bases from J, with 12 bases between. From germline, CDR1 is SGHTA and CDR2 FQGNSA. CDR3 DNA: TGTGCCAGCAGTCCTTATTCCGGCTCTGGAAACACCATATATTTT. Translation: CASSPYSGSGNTIYF.

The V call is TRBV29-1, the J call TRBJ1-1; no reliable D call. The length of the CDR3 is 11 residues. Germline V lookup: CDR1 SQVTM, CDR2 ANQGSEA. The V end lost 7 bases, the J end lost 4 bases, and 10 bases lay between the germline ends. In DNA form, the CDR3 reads TGCAGCGCCAAATCGGGCACTGAAGCTTTCTTT. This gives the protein CSAKSGTEAFF.

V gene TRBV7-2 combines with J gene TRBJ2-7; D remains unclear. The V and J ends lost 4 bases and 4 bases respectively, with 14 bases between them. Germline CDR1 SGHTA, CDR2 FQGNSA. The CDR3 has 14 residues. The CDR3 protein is CASSSSLLDYEQYF. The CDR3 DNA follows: TGTGCCAGCAGCTCGTCCCTATTGGATTACGAGCAGTACTTC.

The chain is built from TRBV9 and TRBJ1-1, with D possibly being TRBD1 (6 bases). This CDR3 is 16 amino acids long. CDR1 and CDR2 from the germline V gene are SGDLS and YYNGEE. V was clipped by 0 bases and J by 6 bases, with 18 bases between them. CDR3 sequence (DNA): TGTGCCAGCAGCGTAGGGGGTGCGGGGGCATTCTCTGAAGCTTTCTTT. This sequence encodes CASSVGGAGAFSEAFF.

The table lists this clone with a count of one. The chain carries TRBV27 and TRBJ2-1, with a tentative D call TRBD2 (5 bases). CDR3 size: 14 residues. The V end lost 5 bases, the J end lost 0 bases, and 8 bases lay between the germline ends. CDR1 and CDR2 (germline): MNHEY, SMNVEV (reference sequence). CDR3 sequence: CASSAGSSYNEQFF. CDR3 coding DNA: TGTGCCAGCAGTGCGGGCTCCTCCTACAATGAGCAGTTCTTC.

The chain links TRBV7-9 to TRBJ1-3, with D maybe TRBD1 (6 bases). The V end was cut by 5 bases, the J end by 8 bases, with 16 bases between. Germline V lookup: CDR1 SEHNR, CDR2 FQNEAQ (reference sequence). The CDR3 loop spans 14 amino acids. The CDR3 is CASSQQGRQDTIYF. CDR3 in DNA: TGTGCCAGCAGCCAACAGGGCCGACAGGACACCATATATTTT.

For the CDR3, the DNA is TGTGCCAGTAGTCTCCGACAGGGGGCATTGAACACTGAAGCTTTCTTT. It encodes CASSLRQGALNTEAFF. V and J are TRBV19 and TRBJ1-1, with 10 bases aligning to TRBD1. The CDR3 has 16 residues. Germline CDR1 and CDR2: LNHDA and SQIVND (reference sequence). The V segment lost 5 bases and the J segment 0 bases; nucleotides outside the gene matches: 6.

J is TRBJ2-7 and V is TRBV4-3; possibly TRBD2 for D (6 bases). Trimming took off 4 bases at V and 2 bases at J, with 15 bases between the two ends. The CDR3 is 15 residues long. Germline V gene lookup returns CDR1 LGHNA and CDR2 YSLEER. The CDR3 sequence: CASSPGVGEPYEQYF. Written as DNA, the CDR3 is TGCGCCAGCAGCCCGGGGGTAGGGGAGCCCTACGAGCAGTACTTC.

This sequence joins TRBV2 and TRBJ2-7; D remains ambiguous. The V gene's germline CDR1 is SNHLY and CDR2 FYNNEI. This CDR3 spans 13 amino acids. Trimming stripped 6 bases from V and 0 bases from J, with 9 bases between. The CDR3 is CASRDLDSYEQYF. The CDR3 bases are TGTGCCAGCAGGGATCTGGACTCCTACGAGCAGTACTTC.

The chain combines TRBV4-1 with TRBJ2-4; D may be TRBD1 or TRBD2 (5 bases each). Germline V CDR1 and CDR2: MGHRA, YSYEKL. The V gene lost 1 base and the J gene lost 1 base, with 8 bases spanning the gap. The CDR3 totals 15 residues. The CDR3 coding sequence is TGCGCCAGCAGCCAAGTTGGGACCGCCAAAAACATTCAGTACTTC. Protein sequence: CASSQVGTAKNIQYF.

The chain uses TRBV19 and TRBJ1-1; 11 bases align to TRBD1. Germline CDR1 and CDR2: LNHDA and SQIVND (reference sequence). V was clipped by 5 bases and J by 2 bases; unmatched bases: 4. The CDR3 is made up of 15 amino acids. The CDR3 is CASSLGQGENTEAFF. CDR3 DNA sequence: TGTGCCAGTAGTCTGGGACAGGGGGAAAACACTGAAGCTTTCTTT.

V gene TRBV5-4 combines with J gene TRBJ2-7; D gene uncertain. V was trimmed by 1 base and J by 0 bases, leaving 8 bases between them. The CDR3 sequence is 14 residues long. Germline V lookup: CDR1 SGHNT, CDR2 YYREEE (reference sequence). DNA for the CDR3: TGTGCCAGCAGCTTGACCTACAACTCCTACGAGCAGTACTTC. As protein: CASSLTYNSYEQYF.